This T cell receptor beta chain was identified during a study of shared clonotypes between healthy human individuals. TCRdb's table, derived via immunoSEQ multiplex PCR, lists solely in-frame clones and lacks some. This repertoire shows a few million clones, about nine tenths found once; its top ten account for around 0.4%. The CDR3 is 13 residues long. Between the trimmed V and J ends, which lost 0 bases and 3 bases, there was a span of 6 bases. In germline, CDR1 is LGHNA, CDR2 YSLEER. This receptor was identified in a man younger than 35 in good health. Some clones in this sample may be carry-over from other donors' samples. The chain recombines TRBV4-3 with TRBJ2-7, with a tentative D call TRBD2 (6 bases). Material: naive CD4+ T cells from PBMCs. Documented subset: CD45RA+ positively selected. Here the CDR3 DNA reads TGCGCCAGCAGCCAAGAGGGGGGCTACGAGCAGTACTTC. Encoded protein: CASSQEGGYEQYF.